One sample yielded the 17 T cell receptor beta chains listed below, sequenced in a study of tumor-infiltrating lymphocytes in oesophageal squamous cell carcinoma. TCRdb ran MiXCR on the reads and lists one entry per CDR3 protein. The data contain over 9,000 distinct CDR3 sequences, roughly 60% of them singletons. The sequencing sample was made of blood. The receptors stem from a female donor with esophageal squamous cell carcinoma.

This clonotype was seen many times. The rearrangement links TRBV6-1 to TRBJ2-1; 10 nucleotides agree with TRBD1. This CDR3 is built from 17 residues. Germline loops: CDR1 MNHNS, CDR2 SASEGT. Trimming took 5 bases from V and 2 from J; bases not matched to a gene: 9. CDR3 sequence (DNA): TGTGCCAGCAGTTACGACAGGGGGCACCGTCCCTACAATGAGCAGTTCTTC. The encoded protein is CASSYDRGHRPYNEQFF.

The J gene is TRBJ1-1, the V gene TRBV7-8, with D uncertain. CDR3 size: 13 residues. The V gene lost 1 base and the J gene lost 9 bases, with 12 bases spanning the gap. Looked up from germline, CDR1 is SGHVS and CDR2 is FQNEAQ. CDR3 in amino acids: CASSLEQTRKAFF. The CDR3, as DNA: TGTGCCAGCAGCTTAGAACAGACGAGAAAAGCTTTCTTT. The full variable domain, completed using reference TRBV7-8 and TRBJ1-1, is GAGVSQSPRYKVAKRGQDVALRCDPISGHVSLFWYQQALGQGPEFLTYFQNEAQLDKSGLPSDRFFAERPEGSVSTLKIQRTQQEDSAVYLCASSLEQTRKAFFGQGTRLTVV.

The V gene is TRBV3-1, the J gene TRBJ2-5, with 9 bases aligning to TRBD1. The DNA end is more similar to TRBJ1-1, so the J call may be wrong. Germline V gene lookup returns CDR1 LGHDT and CDR2 YNNKEL (reference sequence). CDR3 length equals 14 residues. CDR3 region: CASSYGTGNPEAFF. In nucleotides, the CDR3 is TGTGCCAGCAGCTACGGGACAGGGAATCCTGAAGCTTTCTTT.

The rearrangement joins TRBV5-1 to TRBJ2-1; TRBD1 aligns across 7 bases. The CDR3 sequence is 14 residues long. The germline gives CDR1 SGHRS, CDR2 YFSETQ. The V gene end was trimmed by 4 bases and the J gene end by 2 bases; junction bases not matched to a gene: 3. The CDR3 region has the DNA TGCGCCAGCAGCCCAGGGACAGCCTACAATGAGCAGTTCTTC. Encoded protein: CASSPGTAYNEQFF.

This clonotype was counted between two and nine times. The V call is TRBV7-2, the J call TRBJ2-5, with a weak D call TRBD1 (5 bases). Matching the DNA end better, TRBJ2-1 makes the J call doubtful. Per the germline V gene, CDR1 is SGHTA and CDR2 is FQGNSA. The CDR3 extends over 14 amino acids. The DNA for the CDR3 is TGTGCCAGCGGAACAAGGGGCACTTACAATGAGCAGTTCTTC. It is translated as CASGTRGTYNEQFF.

With regard to this clonotype: The junction and the germline gene differ at one end; a read error may be behind it. The chain uses TRBV7-6 and TRBJ2-6; weak D call: TRBD2 (5 bases). The CDR3 has 13 amino acids. Looked up from germline, CDR1 is SGHVS and CDR2 is FNYEAQ. The CDR3 spells CASSLEAGSDWYF. The DNA for the CDR3 is TGTGCCAGCAGCTTAGAGGCTGGGAGCGACTGGTACTTC.

In DNA form, the CDR3 reads TGTGCCAGCAGCCTGGACAGTCTTCGTGAAGCTTTCTTT. Protein: CASSLDSLREAFF. This chain joins TRBV7-6 and TRBJ1-1; D possibly corresponds to TRBD1 (6 bases). CDR1 and CDR2 (germline): SGHVS, FNYEAQ. Trimming pared 5 bases from V and 7 bases from J, leaving 14 bases between. The CDR3 is 13 amino acids.

This chain links TRBV5-1 with TRBJ2-1, with D tentatively TRBD1 (5 bases). The closer fit of TRBJ2-7 to the DNA end suggests the J call may be wrong. Germline V lookup: CDR1 SGHRS, CDR2 YFSETQ. The CDR3 contains 14 residues. In nucleotides, the CDR3 is TGCGCCAGCAGCAGCCAGGGTCCCCCCTACGAGCAGTACTTC. Residues: CASSSQGPPYEQYF.

The CDR3 reads CASSYSSRWTGGDEQYF. The CDR3 bases are TGTGCCAGCAGTTACTCCTCACGTTGGACGGGGGGCGATGAGCAGTACTTC. This chain joins TRBV6-8 and TRBJ2-5; TRBD2 might be the D (7 bases). Trimming removed 0 bases from V and 11 bases from J, with 25 bases in between. The CDR3 has 17 amino acids. Germline lookup yields CDR1 MNHGY and CDR2 SAAAGT.

This clonotype was counted many times. The chain is built from TRBV25-1 and TRBJ2-6; 10 nucleotides match TRBD1. The length of the CDR3 is 17 residues. The J segment lost 0 bases and the V segment lost 6 bases, leaving 5 bases of the junction unmatched. CDR1 and CDR2 from the germline V gene are MGHDK and SYGVNS. The CDR3 loop is CASSDGQGGSGANVLTF. The DNA of the CDR3 is TGTGCCAGCAGCGACGGACAGGGGGGCTCTGGGGCCAACGTCCTGACTTTC. Supplemented by reference TRBV25-1 and TRBJ2-6, the full variable domain reads EADIYQTPRYLVIGTGKKITLECSQTMGHDKMYWYQQDPGMELHLIHYSYGVNSTEKGDLSSESTVSRIRTEHFPLTLESARPSHTSQYLCASSDGQGGSGANVLTFGAGSRLTVL.

Remarks on this clonotype: The junction departs from the called germline gene at one end, perhaps through a read error. The chain carries TRBV24-1 and TRBJ2-3; D is perhaps TRBD1 or TRBD2 (5 bases each). There are 17 residues in the CDR3. The germline V gene has CDR1 KGHDR and CDR2 SFDVKD. The CDR3 nucleotides are TGTGCCACCAGTGACCTACCCCCCGGGGCAGCTAATACGAGCAGTATTTTT. As protein: CATSDLPPGAANTSSIF.

This clonotype was picked up a small number of times. A clone one base away is much larger, so this may be a read error. This chain joins TRBV7-2 and TRBJ2-1; a weak D match, TRBD2 (7 bases). CDR3 length: 15 amino acids. Germline V CDR1 and CDR2: SGHTA, FQGNSA. The V end was cut by 5 bases, the J end by 10 bases, with 21 bases between. This chain's CDR3 is CASSPFEGGPYEQFF. CDR3 in DNA: TGTGCCAGCAGCCCCTTCGAGGGGGGGCCGTACGAGCAGTTCTTC.

This clonotype came up many times. This chain joins TRBV28 and TRBJ1-2, with D possibly matching TRBD1 (5 bases). From germline, CDR1 is MDHEN and CDR2 SYDVKM. The CDR3 has 13 residues. V was clipped by 2 bases and J by 8 bases, with 12 bases between them. The CDR3 loop is CASSLQGWDGYTF. CDR3 nucleotide sequence: TGTGCCAGCAGTTTACAGGGCTGGGACGGCTACACCTTC.

The CDR3 spells CASSLSRGQETQYF. The CDR3 DNA reads TGTGCCAGCAGCTTAAGCAGGGGCCAAGAGACCCAGTACTTC. This chain links TRBV7-2 with TRBJ2-1; D might be TRBD1 (6 bases). Judging by the DNA end, TRBJ2-5 fits better; the J call may be wrong. There are 14 residues in the CDR3. Looked up from germline, CDR1 is SGHTA and CDR2 is FQGNSA.

A note on this clonotype: Likely a read error: the CDR3 ends without its conserved phenylalanine or tryptophan. It is unclear where the CDR3 begins or ends on the DNA, so no DNA is shown, and the CDR3 is as TCRdb lists it. The rearrangement uses TRBV7-9 and TRBJ2-5; the table's D call, TRBD2, was not checked against the DNA. Germline V lookup: CDR1 SEHNR, CDR2 FQNEAQ (reference sequence). The CDR3 has 18 residues if both end residues are counted. This CDR3 reads CASSPPGTSGSYEQYFGS.

This clonotype was counted a few times. The V call is TRBV7-8, the J call TRBJ2-3; 7 positions agree with TRBD2. Trimming took 2 bases from V and 6 from J; bases not matched to a gene: 8. CDR1 and CDR2 (germline): SGHVS, FQNEAQ. The CDR3 covers 15 residues. The CDR3 protein is CASSLLTSRHDTQYF. CDR3 coding DNA: TGTGCCAGCAGCTTACTGACTAGCCGGCACGATACGCAGTATTTT.

This chain links TRBV12-5 with TRBJ2-5; D unclear. The germline V gene has CDR1 LGHNT and CDR2 FRNRAP. V was shortened by 0 bases and J by 3 bases, with 5 bases between the two germline ends. There are 13 residues in the CDR3. This chain's CDR3 is CASGLVHEETQYF. The CDR3 DNA sequence: TGTGCTAGTGGTTTGGTACATGAAGAGACCCAGTACTTC. Complete variable domain (other parts from reference TRBV12-5 and TRBJ2-5): DARVTQTPRHKVTEMGQEVTMRCQPILGHNTVFWYRQTMMQGLELLAYFRNRAPLDDSGMPKDRFSAEMPDATLATLKIQPSEPRDSAVYFCASGLVHEETQYFGPGTRLLVL.